The sequence of this T cell receptor (beta chain) was determined in a study of blood T cells in healthy people across ages. Study-level information: Through template switching, about one barcoded beta molecule was captured per two T cells, as measured in model experiments. Study findings and constraints: Unsorted PBMCs prevented conclusive naive versus antigen-experienced comparison.

A second roughly 6 to 12 cycle PCR used barcoded and J-beta primers. TCRdb used MiXCR to reprocess the 5' RACE reads, holding one entry per CDR3 protein. The sample lists roughly 700,000 distinct CDR3 sequences; about 30% were seen once. The sample holds many counts of this clonotype. No antigen is known for it. Germline CDR1 reads LNHNV; CDR2 reads YYDKDF (reference sequence). The CDR3 runs to 14 residues. With 1 base clipped from V and 7 bases from J, the junction kept 3 bases outside the gene matches. Each sample used at least 6.5 million PBMCs. The origin of this receptor is a woman older than 75 in good health. V is TRBV15 and J is TRBJ2-7, with 11 bases identical to TRBD2. Sample: blood. The CDR3 DNA follows: TGTGCCACCAGCAGAGTGCTAGCGGGGGGAGAGCAGTACTTC. This translates into CATSRVLAGGEQYF. Full variable domain (rest looked up from reference TRBV15 and TRBJ2-7): DAMVIQNPRYQVTQFGKPVTLSCSQTLNHNVMYWYQQKSSQAPKLLFHYYDKDFNNEADTPDNFQSRRPNTSFCFLDIRSPGLGDTAMYLCATSRVLAGGEQYFGPGTRLTVT.